This is a list of T cell receptor beta chains from one sample in a study of CD8+ T cells in alopecia areata. Here immunoSEQ multiplex PCR was the method, and the copy in TCRdb shows in-frame clones only, minus some. Found here are about 170,000 clones, 50% to 75% of them singletons; the top ten hold 16%. The material was CD4+ T cells sorted from blood, obtained between weeks 55 and 65, from a patient treated with tofacitinib. These receptors came from a human donor with alopecia areata. CDR3s include the opening cysteine and the closing phenylalanine or tryptophan. D genes are given only for firm matches. Size tells how often a clone was seen (once, few, many) or the class of an expanded clone, and some rows leave it out.

clone_size	j_call	cdr3_length	v_call	d_call	cdr3_nt	cdr3_aa
.	TRBJ2-1	19	TRBV23-1	TRBD2	TGCGCCAGCAGTCGACCAGCTAGCGGGGGGCATAGCTCCTACAATGAGCAGTTCTTC	CASSRPASGGHSSYNEQFF
.	TRBJ1-2	12	TRBV30	.	TGTGCCTGGAGTGTAGGACTCTATGGCTACACCTTC	CAWSVGLYGYTF
.	TRBJ2-7	14	TRBV13	TRBD1	TGTGCCAGCAGCCTACGACAGGGGACCTACGAGCAGTACTTC	CASSLRQGTYEQYF
.	TRBJ2-3	13	TRBV29-1	.	TGCAGCGTTGCTCAGACCTCGCCAGATACGCAGTATTTT	CSVAQTSPDTQYF
.	TRBJ2-7	13	TRBV11-1	.	TGTGCCAGCAGCTTGGGGGGACATGGCGAGCAGTACTTC	CASSLGGHGEQYF
.	TRBJ2-1	11	TRBV14	.	TGTGCCAGCAGTTCAGGGGAAGAGCAGTTCTTC	CASSSGEEQFF
.	TRBJ2-5	13	TRBV15	.	TGTGCCACCAGCAGAGCAGTAGACGAGACCCAGTACTTC	CATSRAVDETQYF
few	TRBJ2-3	10	TRBV5-1	.	TGCGCCAGCAGCGGGACGGCGCAGTATTTT	CASSGTAQYF
.	TRBJ1-1	14	TRBV5-1	.	TGCGCCAGCAGTTTAAGGACAGCTAACACTGAAGCTTTCTTT	CASSLRTANTEAFF
.	TRBJ1-2	13	TRBV6-5	.	TGTGCCAGCACCCCGGACGGATACTATGGCTACACCTTC	CASTPDGYYGYTF
.	TRBJ2-5	16	TRBV5-6	.	TGTGCCAGCAGCTTGTGGCTCATATCTTTGGGAGAGACCCAGTACTTC	CASSLWLISLGETQYF
.	TRBJ2-5	11	TRBV2	.	TGTGCCAGCAGGAGACAAGAGACCCAGTACTTC	CASRRQETQYF
.	TRBJ2-3	13	TRBV7-2	.	TGTGCCAGCCGGTTCGGGGGTTGGGATACGCAGTATTTT	CASRFGGWDTQYF
.	TRBJ2-5	13	TRBV5-1	.	TGCGCCAGCAGCTTGGACTACCAAGAGACCCAGTACTTC	CASSLDYQETQYF
.	TRBJ1-4	15	TRBV5-1	.	TGCGCCAGCAGCTTGGTTGGGACGGATAATGAAAAACTGTTTTTT	CASSLVGTDNEKLFF
.	TRBJ2-7	15	TRBV7-2	TRBD2	TGTGCCAGCAGCCCCAGTGGAGCGGGAGCCTACGAGCAGTACTTC	CASSPSGAGAYEQYF
.	TRBJ1-4	13	TRBV9	.	TGTGCCAGCAGCACCCGGGAGGGAGGAAAACTGTTTTTT	CASSTREGGKLFF
.	TRBJ2-1	12	TRBV6-5	.	TGTGCCAGCAGAAGGACTGTCAATGAGCAGTTCTTC	CASRRTVNEQFF
.	TRBJ2-5	14	TRBV5-1	.	TGCGCCAGCAGCTTGGGTACAGACCAAGAGACCCAGTACTTC	CASSLGTDQETQYF
.	TRBJ1-2	14	TRBV9	TRBD1	TGTGCCAGCAGCGGGACAGGGGTGGCCTATGGCTACACCTTC	CASSGTGVAYGYTF